The source of this TCR beta chain is a study of blood T cell repertoires in COVID-19. Turning to the study itself: COVID-19 samples, acute and convalescent, were from the United States, Italy and Spain. In each case, the material was cDNA or gDNA derived from T cells, B-cell-depleted T cells, or PBMCs.

This CDR3 is 15 amino acids long. Germline values: CDR1 LNHDA, CDR2 SQIVND (reference sequence). V dropped 2 bases and J dropped 9; count of bases not matched to a gene: 11. Original processing notes: Using reference gene primer amplification, nucleated cell counts were estimated. The method was immunoSEQ multiplex PCR; TCRdb's version includes in-frame clones alone and lacks a portion of them. V and J calls and clone size are given by that table; D and trimming were obtained from the DNA. The data hold approximately 89,000 clones, with 75% to 85% observed a single time. The sequenced sample was peripheral blood. The chain recombines TRBV19 with TRBJ2-7, with 9 positions matching TRBD2. This receptor was taken from a woman aged 80 or older with acute or convalescent COVID-19. CDR3: CASSIMGTSKAGQYF. Written as DNA, the CDR3 is TGTGCCAGTAGTATAATGGGGACTAGCAAAGCCGGGCAGTACTTC.